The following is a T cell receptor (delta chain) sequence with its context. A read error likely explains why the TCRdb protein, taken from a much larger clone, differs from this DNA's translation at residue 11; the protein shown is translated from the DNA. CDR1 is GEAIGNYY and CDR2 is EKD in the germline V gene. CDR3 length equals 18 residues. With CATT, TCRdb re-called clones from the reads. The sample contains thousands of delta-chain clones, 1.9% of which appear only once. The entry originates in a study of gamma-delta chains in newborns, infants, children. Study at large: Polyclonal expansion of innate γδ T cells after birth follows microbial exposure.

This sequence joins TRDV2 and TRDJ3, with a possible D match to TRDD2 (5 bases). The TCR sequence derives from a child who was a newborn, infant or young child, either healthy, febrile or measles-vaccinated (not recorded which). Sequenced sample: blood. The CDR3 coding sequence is TGTGCCTGTGACACCGGAGGGCCCTACTCCCGGGACACCCGACAGATGTTTTTC. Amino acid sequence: CACDTGGPYSRDTRQMFF.